This T cell receptor beta chain emerged from a study of neurological immune-mediated disorders. This clonotype was counted ten times or more. Synthesis of cDNA was carried out by template-switch 5'RACE. The reaction used 10-nucleotide random UMIs. In TCRdb, the 5' RACE reads were re-called with MiXCR into one record per CDR3 protein. Here the sample spans roughly 80,000 distinct CDR3 sequences, under 20% being singletons. The germline CDR1 and CDR2 sequences are SGHRS and YFSETQ. V gave up 4 bases and J gave up 3 bases, with 16 bases separating them. This CDR3 region has 16 residues. The study used blood bank volunteers in Maryland, USA, as healthy controls.

The sequence was collected from a woman aged 40 to 49 in good health. Material: PBMCs. The V call is TRBV5-1, the J call TRBJ2-2; D might be TRBD1 (7 bases). Here the CDR3 DNA reads TGCGCCAGCAGCATGACAGGGAGCGGGCACACCGGGGAGCTGTTTTTT. As protein: CASSMTGSGHTGELFF. Full variable domain (outside the CDR3, taken from reference TRBV5-1 and TRBJ2-2): KAGVTQTPRYLIKTRGQQVTLSCSPISGHRSVSWYQQTPGQGLQFLFEYFSETQRNKGNFPGRFSGRQFSNSRSEMNVSTLELGDSALYLCASSMTGSGHTGELFFGEGSRLTVL.